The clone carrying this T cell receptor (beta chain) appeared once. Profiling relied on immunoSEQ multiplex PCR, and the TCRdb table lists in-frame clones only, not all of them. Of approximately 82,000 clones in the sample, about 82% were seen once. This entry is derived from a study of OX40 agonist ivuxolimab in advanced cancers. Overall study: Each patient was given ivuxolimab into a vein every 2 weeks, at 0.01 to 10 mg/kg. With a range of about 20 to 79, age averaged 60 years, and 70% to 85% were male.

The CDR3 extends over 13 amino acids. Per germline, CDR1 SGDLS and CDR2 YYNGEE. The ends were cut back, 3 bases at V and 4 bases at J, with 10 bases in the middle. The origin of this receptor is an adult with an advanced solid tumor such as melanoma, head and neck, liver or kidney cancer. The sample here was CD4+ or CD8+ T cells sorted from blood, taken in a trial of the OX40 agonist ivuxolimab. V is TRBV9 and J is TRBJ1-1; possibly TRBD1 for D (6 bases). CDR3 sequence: CASSGIRGTEAFF. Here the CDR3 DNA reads TGTGCCAGCAGCGGAATCAGGGGCACTGAAGCTTTCTTT.